The 18 T cell receptor beta chains given below trace back to one sample, sequenced in a study of T cell changes during pregnancy in multiple sclerosis. Produced via immunoSEQ multiplex PCR; TCRdb's table is partial and in-frame only. The table shows 65,000 or so clones, with about 90% occurring only once. The source material was peripheral blood, sampled in the second trimester of pregnancy. The receptor set was obtained from a female donor in good health, enrolled as a control in a pregnancy study.

The chain carries TRBV6-5 and TRBJ2-3, with D uncertain. The germline CDR1 and CDR2 sequences are MNHEY and SVGAGI. CDR3 length: 13 amino acids. Trimming cost V 5 bases and J 2 bases, with 8 bases left between them. The CDR3, as DNA: TGTGCCAGCAGTAAACTGATCACAGATACGCAGTATTTT. Its protein product is CASSKLITDTQYF.

The chain employs TRBV4-1 and TRBJ1-4, with D perhaps matching TRBD1 (5 bases). CDR1 and CDR2 from the germline V gene are MGHRA and YSYEKL. V gave up 0 bases and J gave up 7 bases, with 15 bases separating them. This CDR3 contains 16 residues. The CDR3 region has the DNA TGCGCCAGCAGCCAAGATCTCGGGGGATCAGTTGAAAAACTGTTTTTT. Residues: CASSQDLGGSVEKLFF.

V and J are TRBV19 and TRBJ2-7; D possibly corresponds to TRBD1 (6 bases). Germline loops: CDR1 LNHDA, CDR2 SQIVND (reference sequence). Deletions cut 4 bases from V and 3 bases from J, with 16 bases between. There are 15 residues in the CDR3. In nucleotides, the CDR3 is TGTGCCAGTAGTACTTTAGGGGACATAAGCTACGAGCAGTACTTC. It is translated as CASSTLGDISYEQYF. Complete variable domain (other parts from reference TRBV19 and TRBJ2-7): DGGITQSPKYLFRKEGQNVTLSCEQNLNHDAMYWYRQDPGQGLRLIYYSQIVNDFQKGDIAEGYSVSREKKESFPLTVTSAQKNPTAFYLCASSTLGDISYEQYFGPGTRLTVT.

The chain carries TRBV27 and TRBJ2-3; 10 nucleotides line up with TRBD2. The CDR3 contains 18 residues. Trimming removed 0 bases from V and 6 bases from J; junction bases left unmatched: 12. Germline lookup yields CDR1 MNHEY and CDR2 SMNVEV (reference sequence). The CDR3 coding sequence is TGTGCCAGCAGTTTATCAGGAGCGGGAGGGGTGGGGGCGGATACGCAGTATTTT. It encodes CASSLSGAGGVGADTQYF.

V usage is TRBV2 and J usage is TRBJ1-1, with 8 positions matching TRBD1. This CDR3 spans 14 amino acids. The germline V gene encodes CDR1 SNHLY and CDR2 FYNNEI. J was trimmed by 7 bases and V by 3 bases; bases with no gene match: 7. The CDR3 here is CASSEQGAQGEAFF. DNA for the CDR3: TGTGCCAGCAGTGAGCAGGGGGCGCAGGGTGAAGCTTTCTTT.

V and J are TRBV19 and TRBJ2-7; D remains ambiguous. Germline assignment: CDR1 LNHDA and CDR2 SQIVND (reference sequence). The CDR3 runs 13 residues. Trimming removed 5 bases at V and 0 bases at J, with 8 bases between. As DNA, the CDR3 is TGTGCCAGTAGTGTCCAGGTCTCCTACGAGCAGTACTTC. Translating it yields CASSVQVSYEQYF.

Only one count was recorded for this clone. This chain links TRBV9 with TRBJ2-7, with D possibly matching TRBD2 (6 bases). CDR1 SGDLS and CDR2 YYNGEE come from the germline V gene. This CDR3 has 12 residues. V lost 3 bases, J lost 6 bases, and 10 bases lay in between. CDR3 sequence reads: CASSAPGGEQYF. In nucleotides, the CDR3 is TGTGCCAGCAGCGCCCCCGGGGGCGAGCAGTACTTC.

This chain links TRBV4-1 with TRBJ2-5, with 9 bases fitting TRBD2. CDR3 length: 17 amino acids. The J segment lost 0 bases and the V segment lost 1 base, leaving 6 bases of the junction unmatched. Germline CDR1 and CDR2: MGHRA and YSYEKL. The CDR3 DNA is TGCGCCAGCAGCCAAGGTCCTAGCGGGGCGAACCAAGAGACCCAGTACTTC. Its translation is CASSQGPSGANQETQYF.

V gene TRBV6-1 combines with J gene TRBJ1-5, with D maybe TRBD1 (5 bases). The V gene lost 4 bases and the J gene lost 0 bases, with 13 bases spanning the gap. Germline V CDR1 and CDR2: MNHNS, SASEGT. The CDR3 totals 16 residues. CDR3 DNA: TGTGCCAGCAGTGCTCTGGGGGGGGTTAGCAATCAGCCCCAGCATTTT. It specifies CASSALGGVSNQPQHF.

The V gene is TRBV5-1, the J gene TRBJ2-1, with D hard to call. The CDR3 is made up of 17 amino acids. The germline V gene has CDR1 SGHRS and CDR2 YFSETQ. The ends were cut back, 4 bases at V and 1 base at J, with 18 bases in the middle. CDR3 in amino acids: CASSLRWSRESYNEQFF. The DNA for the CDR3 is TGCGCCAGCAGCCTCCGGTGGAGTCGAGAGTCCTACAATGAGCAGTTCTTC.

V gene TRBV7-2 combines with J gene TRBJ2-7, with D possibly matching TRBD1 (5 bases). Trimming cost V 3 bases and J 2 bases, with 11 bases left between them. This CDR3 has 14 residues. Germline V lookup: CDR1 SGHTA, CDR2 FQGNSA. Written as DNA, the CDR3 is TGTGCCAGCAGCTTTCCCAGGGTTACCTACGAGCAGTACTTC. Protein product: CASSFPRVTYEQYF.

The chain combines TRBV5-6 with TRBJ2-4; D perhaps matches TRBD1 (5 bases). V lost 4 bases and J 1 base, leaving 18 bases between the germline ends. Germline CDR1 reads SGHDT; CDR2 reads YYEEEE. The CDR3 is 17 residues long. CDR3 region: CASSPLWGRWAKNIQYF. In DNA form, the CDR3 reads TGTGCCAGCAGCCCCTTATGGGGCCGGTGGGCCAAAAACATTCAGTACTTC.

The genes are TRBV30 and TRBJ1-1; D is possibly TRBD1 (6 bases). There are 15 residues in the CDR3. V was cut by 2 bases and J by 10 bases, with 23 bases left in between. Germline CDR1 reads GTSNPN; CDR2 reads SVGIG (reference sequence). CDR3 residues: CAWSPDFSRGGGAFF. DNA for the CDR3: TGTGCCTGGAGTCCCGACTTTTCTAGGGGAGGGGGAGCTTTCTTT.

This clone appeared a single time. V gene TRBV6-1 combines with J gene TRBJ1-1; maybe TRBD1 (5 bases). Trimming took off 1 base at V and 5 bases at J, with 11 bases between the two ends. The CDR3 runs to 14 residues. Germline V gives CDR1 MNHNS, CDR2 SASEGT. Written as DNA, the CDR3 is TGTGCCAGCAGTGAAGTCAGGGTGCGGACTGAAGCTTTCTTT. The encoded protein is CASSEVRVRTEAFF.

V gene TRBV27 combines with J gene TRBJ2-3, with 7 bases aligning to TRBD2. The CDR3 spans 14 residues. V lost 6 bases, J lost 4 bases, and 7 bases stayed unmatched. CDR1 and CDR2 from the germline V gene are MNHEY and SMNVEV (reference sequence). CDR3 DNA: TGTGCCAGCAGCCTCTTACGGGGGGCAGATACGCAGTATTTT. This sequence encodes CASSLLRGADTQYF.

This chain connects TRBV16 to TRBJ2-1; TRBD1 is a possible D gene (6 bases). The CDR3 sequence is 15 residues long. Germline V gene sequence: CDR1 KGHSY, CDR2 FQNENV. With 7 bases removed from V and 2 bases from J, the gap between germline ends came to 15 bases. In DNA form, the CDR3 reads TGTGCCAGCACTAAGGACAGAAGACCCTACAATGAGCAGTTCTTC. This translates into CASTKDRRPYNEQFF.

V is TRBV7-8 and J is TRBJ2-1; 10 nucleotides match TRBD2. Germline CDR1 SGHVS, CDR2 FQNEAQ. Trimming removed 1 base from V and 6 bases from J; junction bases left unmatched: 6. This CDR3 has 16 residues. CDR3 coding DNA: TGTGCCAGCAGCTTAGATTGGCTAGCGGGAGTCAATGAGCAGTTCTTC. Translated: CASSLDWLAGVNEQFF.

The V and J genes are TRBV6-5 and TRBJ2-7; D is possibly TRBD1 (7 bases). The V gene's germline CDR1 is MNHEY and CDR2 SVGAGI. The CDR3 length is 12 residues. V shed 5 bases and J shed 7 bases, with 12 bases lying between them. CDR3 residues: CASSPRGTEQYF. The CDR3 DNA reads as TGTGCCAGCAGTCCCAGGGGGACTGAGCAGTACTTC.